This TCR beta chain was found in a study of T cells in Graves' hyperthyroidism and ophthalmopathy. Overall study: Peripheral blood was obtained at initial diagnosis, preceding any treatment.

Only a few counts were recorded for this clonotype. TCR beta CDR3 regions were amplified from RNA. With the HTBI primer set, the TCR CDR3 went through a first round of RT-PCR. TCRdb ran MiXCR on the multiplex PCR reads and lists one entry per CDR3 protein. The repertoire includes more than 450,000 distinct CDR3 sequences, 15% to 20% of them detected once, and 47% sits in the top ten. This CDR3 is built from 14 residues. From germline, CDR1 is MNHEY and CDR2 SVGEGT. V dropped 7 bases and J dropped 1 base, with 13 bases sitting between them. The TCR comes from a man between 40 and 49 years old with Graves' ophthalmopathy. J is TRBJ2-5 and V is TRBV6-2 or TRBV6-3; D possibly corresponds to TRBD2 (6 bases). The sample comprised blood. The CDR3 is CASTPGGAQETQYF. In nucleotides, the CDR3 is TGTGCCAGCACCCCCGGGGGAGCCCAAGAGACCCAGTACTTC.